The entry that follows covers one T cell receptor (beta chain) sequence. This record comes from a study of blood T cell repertoires in COVID-19. Germline CDR1 SNHLY, CDR2 FYNNEI. This CDR3 has 14 amino acids. The ends lost 5 bases at V and 8 bases at J; junction bases unmatched: 8. Sequenced by immunoSEQ multiplex PCR; TCRdb stores in-frame clones only, minus some. The sample has around 180,000 clones; 70% to 85% are singletons. The chain links TRBV2 to TRBJ2-1, with 8 bases that match TRBD1. Sequenced sample: peripheral blood. The sequence was collected from a human donor in a cohort sampled during active COVID-19. CDR3 DNA sequence: TGTGCCAGCAGTTCCGGACAGGGTCGATATGAGCAGTTCTTC. Protein product: CASSSGQGRYEQFF.